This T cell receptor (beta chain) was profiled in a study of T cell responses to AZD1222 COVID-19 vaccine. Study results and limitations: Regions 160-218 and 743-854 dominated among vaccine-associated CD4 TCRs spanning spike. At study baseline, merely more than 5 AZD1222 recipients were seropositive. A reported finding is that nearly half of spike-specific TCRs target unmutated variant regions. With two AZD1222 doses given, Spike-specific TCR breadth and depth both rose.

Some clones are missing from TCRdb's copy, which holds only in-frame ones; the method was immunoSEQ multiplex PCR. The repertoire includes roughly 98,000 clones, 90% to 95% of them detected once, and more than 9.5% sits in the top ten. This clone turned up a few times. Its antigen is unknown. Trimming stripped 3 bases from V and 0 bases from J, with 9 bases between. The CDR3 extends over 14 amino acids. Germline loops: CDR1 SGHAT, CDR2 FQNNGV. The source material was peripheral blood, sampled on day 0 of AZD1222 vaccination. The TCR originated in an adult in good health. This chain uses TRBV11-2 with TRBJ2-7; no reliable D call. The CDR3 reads CASSFQRSSYEQYF. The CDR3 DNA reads TGTGCCAGCAGCTTCCAGCGCAGCTCCTACGAGCAGTACTTC.